This entry lists 20 T cell receptor beta chains sequenced from one sample in a study of cytomegalovirus exposure and HLA in healthy donors. Measured with immunoSEQ multiplex PCR; TCRdb has only the in-frame clones, and not every one. The sample lists about 160,000 clones, roughly 95% occurring once. Sample: PBMCs. These receptors all come from a woman in her late teens or twenties in good health and CMV-seronegative.

The V gene is TRBV4-1, the J gene TRBJ1-2, with TRBD1 identical over 9 bases. This CDR3 contains 17 residues. The germline gives CDR1 MGHRA, CDR2 YSYEKL. The trim removed 4 bases at V and 6 bases at J, leaving 15 bases unmatched. The CDR3 region has the DNA TGCGCCAGCAGCCCCCAAGCCTTTACAGGGGGCGCCAATGGCTACACCTTC. Its protein product is CASSPQAFTGGANGYTF.

V is TRBV7-2 and J is TRBJ2-7; D gene uncertain. With 3 bases removed from V and 3 bases from J, the gap between germline ends came to 9 bases. Germline-derived CDR1 and CDR2 are SGHTA and FQGNSA. The length of the CDR3 is 13 residues. This CDR3 is CASSFVQNYEQYF. In DNA, the CDR3 is TGTGCCAGCAGCTTTGTACAGAACTACGAGCAGTACTTC.

The CDR3 region has the DNA TGCGCCAGCAGCTTTACAATGGGCCTAAGCTCCTACGAGCAGTACTTC. It specifies CASSFTMGLSSYEQYF. The V gene is TRBV5-1, the J gene TRBJ2-7; D unclear. Germline CDR1 and CDR2: SGHRS and YFSETQ. This CDR3 is 16 amino acids long. V lost 2 bases, J lost 0 bases, and 15 bases lay in between.

The chain is built from TRBV27 and TRBJ2-1, with 8 positions matching TRBD2. Germline lookup yields CDR1 MNHEY and CDR2 SMNVEV (reference sequence). V was pared by 5 bases and J by 0 bases, with 15 bases of the junction left unmatched. The CDR3 runs 19 residues. The CDR3 protein is CASSALGAGVSSSYNEQFF. CDR3 bases: TGTGCCAGCAGTGCGTTAGGAGCGGGGGTCTCGAGCTCCTACAATGAGCAGTTCTTC.

The J gene is TRBJ2-3, the V gene TRBV25-1, with 14 bases that match TRBD2. Germline assignment: CDR1 MGHDK and CDR2 SYGVNS. This CDR3 comprises 15 residues. With V trimmed by 5 bases and J by 6 bases, 4 bases remained unmatched. The CDR3 reads CASSLTSGGDDTQYF. The CDR3, as DNA: TGTGCCAGCAGTTTGACTAGCGGGGGGGACGATACGCAGTATTTT.

Only one count was recorded for this clone. This rearrangement joins TRBV7-9 to TRBJ1-2, with 7 bases that match TRBD1. J lost 8 bases, V lost 2 bases, and 2 bases had no gene match. CDR3 length: 12 amino acids. Germline CDR1 is SEHNR and CDR2 is FQNEAQ (reference sequence). The CDR3 bases are TGTGCCAGCAGCTTATCGACAGGGGGCTACACCTTC. Its translation is CASSLSTGGYTF.

The chain combines TRBV18 with TRBJ2-5; the D gene is possibly TRBD2 (6 bases). The CDR3 has 15 amino acids. Trimming stripped 4 bases from V and 5 bases from J, with 17 bases between. CDR1 KGHSH and CDR2 LQKENI come from the germline V gene. The CDR3 loop reads CASSRAGTAPETQYF. The CDR3 DNA reads TGTGCCAGCTCACGTGCGGGGACTGCTCCGGAGACCCAGTACTTC.

The chain links TRBV30 to TRBJ2-7; the match to TRBD2 covers 7 bases. After removal of 1 base from V and 5 bases from J, the junction contained 2 bases not matched to a gene. The CDR3 is 12 residues long. Germline CDR1 reads GTSNPN; CDR2 reads SVGIG (reference sequence). The CDR3, as DNA: TGTGCCTGGAGTGCCGGGGGGAACGAGCAGTACTTC. It specifies CAWSAGGNEQYF.

This chain uses TRBV29-1 with TRBJ1-2; the D gene is possibly TRBD1 (6 bases). The CDR3 spans 14 residues. Trimming pared 6 bases from V and 1 base from J, leaving 15 bases between. Germline CDR1 SQVTM, CDR2 ANQGSEA. The CDR3 protein is CSVETGSRNYGYTF. CDR3 nucleotides: TGCAGCGTGGAAACAGGGAGTCGTAACTATGGCTACACCTTC. Full variable domain (rest looked up from reference TRBV29-1 and TRBJ1-2): SAVISQKPSRDICQRGTSLTIQCQVDSQVTMMFWYRQQPGQSLTLIATANQGSEATYESGFVIDKFPISRPNLTFSTLTVSNMSPEDSSIYLCSVETGSRNYGYTFGSGTRLTVV.

The rearrangement uses TRBV7-8 and TRBJ2-1, with TRBD2 identical over 12 bases. The CDR3 sequence is 15 residues long. V lost 4 bases and J lost 8; bases outside the gene matches: 6. Germline CDR1 and CDR2: SGHVS and FQNEAQ. The CDR3 DNA sequence: TGTGCCAGCAGCTCGGCTAGCGGGGGGGTTTATGAGCAGTTCTTC. Amino acid sequence: CASSSASGGVYEQFF.

The J gene is TRBJ1-1, the V gene TRBV2; D might be TRBD1 (5 bases). Germline-derived CDR1 and CDR2 are SNHLY and FYNNEI. V lost 4 bases and J 7 bases, leaving 16 bases between the germline ends. This CDR3 region has 14 residues. The CDR3 DNA reads as TGTGCCAGCAGTGGGGCAGGGCTGGTAGGTGAAGCTTTCTTT. Its translation: CASSGAGLVGEAFF.

The rearrangement uses TRBV9 and TRBJ2-1, with TRBD2 as a possible D gene (5 bases). The CDR3 runs 12 residues. CDR1 and CDR2 (germline): SGDLS, YYNGEE. V lost 3 bases to trimming and J lost 7 bases, with 8 bases between them. The CDR3 loop reads CASSGAENEQFF. The CDR3 DNA is TGTGCCAGCAGCGGAGCGGAAAATGAGCAGTTCTTC.

V gene TRBV2 combines with J gene TRBJ1-1; D not resolved. V dropped 5 bases and J dropped 2 bases, with 3 bases sitting between them. CDR1 SNHLY and CDR2 FYNNEI come from the germline V gene. This CDR3 is built from 11 residues. For the CDR3, the DNA is TGTGCCAGCAGTTTAAACACTGAAGCTTTCTTT. Translated: CASSLNTEAFF.

The V gene is TRBV11-2, the J gene TRBJ2-7, with TRBD2 matching 10 bases. Trimming removed 3 bases from V and 3 bases from J; junction bases left unmatched: 5. Germline CDR1 SGHAT, CDR2 FQNNGV. The CDR3 is made up of 15 amino acids. The CDR3 spells CASSFRTSGYYEQYF. In nucleotides, the CDR3 is TGTGCCAGCAGCTTCAGGACTAGCGGTTACTACGAGCAGTACTTC. Combining the CDR3 with reference TRBV11-2 and TRBJ2-7 gives the whole variable domain EAGVAQSPRYKIIEKRQSVAFWCNPISGHATLYWYQQILGQGPKLLIQFQNNGVVDDSQLPKDRFSAERLKGVDSTLKIQPAKLEDSAVYLCASSFRTSGYYEQYFGPGTRLTVT.

V gene TRBV6-1 combines with J gene TRBJ2-5; D unresolved. Trimming shortened V by 3 bases and J by 5 bases, and 7 bases separated the two germline ends. Germline CDR1 MNHNS, CDR2 SASEGT. The CDR3 is 12 amino acids. DNA of the CDR3: TGTGCCAGCAGTGAGGTACGGGAGACCCAGTACTTC. Encoded protein: CASSEVRETQYF.

The V call is TRBV5-1, the J call TRBJ1-2; 7 bases fit TRBD1. V dropped 3 bases and J dropped 8; count of bases not matched to a gene: 19. CDR1 and CDR2 (germline): SGHRS, YFSETQ. The CDR3 is 17 amino acids. CDR3 protein: CASSSAMEGGALGGYTF. The CDR3 DNA reads TGCGCCAGCAGCTCGGCTATGGAAGGGGGCGCCCTGGGCGGCTACACCTTC.

The chain recombines TRBV27 with TRBJ1-2, with D possibly TRBD1 on 5 matching bases. CDR1 MNHEY and CDR2 SMNVEV come from the germline V gene (reference sequence). This CDR3 has 15 residues. Trimming took 0 bases from V and 5 from J, leaving 13 bases between them. CDR3 residues: CASSLSSGGRYGYTF. CDR3 DNA sequence: TGTGCCAGCAGTTTATCTTCGGGGGGACGGTATGGCTACACCTTC.

The chain uses TRBV13 and TRBJ1-1; D remains unclear. V was trimmed by 3 bases and J by 1 base, leaving 6 bases between them. Germline loops: CDR1 PRHDT, CDR2 FYEKMQ (reference sequence). CDR3 size: 13 residues. The CDR3 is CASSFGQNTEAFF. The CDR3 DNA is TGTGCCAGCAGCTTTGGGCAGAACACTGAAGCTTTCTTT.

The V call is TRBV18, the J call TRBJ2-3, with 10 bases aligning to TRBD2. CDR1 and CDR2 (germline): KGHSH, LQKENI. The CDR3 consists of 16 residues. J lost 1 base, V lost 7 bases, and 8 bases had no gene match. As DNA, the CDR3 is TGTGCCAGCTTACTAAAACTAGCGGGACGCACAGATACGCAGTATTTT. Protein: CASLLKLAGRTDTQYF.

A remark on this clone: Compared with germline, one end of the junction differs, possibly owing to a read error. This chain connects TRBV27 to TRBJ2-2, with 11 bases that match TRBD2. The germline gives CDR1 MNHEY, CDR2 SMNVEV (reference sequence). The CDR3 runs to 12 residues. DNA of the CDR3: TGCGTAGCGGGGGGGTTTACCGGGGAGCTGTTTTTT. It codes for CVAGGFTGELFF.